This record looks at one TCR beta chain sequence and its context. What it binds is unknown. Profiling relied on immunoSEQ multiplex PCR, and the TCRdb table lists in-frame clones only, not all of them. The repertoire includes around 40,000 clones, around four fifths of them detected once, and approximately 1.1% sits in the top ten. The record originates from a study of PD-1 blockade in mismatch repair-deficient tumors. Study at large: Patients had roughly twelve mismatch repair-deficient cancer types, all previously treated and progressing.

This CDR3 has 16 amino acids. The trim removed 4 bases at V and 4 bases at J, leaving 10 bases unmatched. Per germline, CDR1 SGHVS and CDR2 FQNEAQ. Every patient had mismatch repair deficiency by PCR or immunohistochemistry. Regarding the study as a whole: Rapid post-treatment expansion, then contraction, generally preceding radiologic response, marked tumor-resident clones.

The chain joins TRBV7-8 to TRBJ1-5; TRBD1 matches at 7 bases. The sequence was obtained from an adult with mismatch repair-deficient cancer. The sequencing here drew on PBMCs, taken less than 40 weeks after starting pembrolizumab. CDR3 bases: TGTGCCAGCAGCTGGGGATTCGCCAGGGGGAATCAGCCCCAGCATTTT. This codes for CASSWGFARGNQPQHF.